A selection of T cell receptor beta chains follows, all from one sample in a study of blood T cell repertoires in COVID-19. Assay used: immunoSEQ multiplex PCR; TCRdb lists only in-frame clones, some missing. The sample has about 240,000 clones; 82% are singletons. The specimen was peripheral blood. The receptor set was obtained from a woman aged 55-70 years with active or convalescent COVID-19. Both conserved end residues are part of each CDR3. Each record gives: D gene, V gene, J gene, clone size, CDR3 protein, CDR3 DNA. A D gene is named only where the DNA matches it firmly. A clone size is listed for some rows: how often the clone was seen (once, few, many), or a class if it is expanded.

>TRBD2|TRBV2|TRBJ2-2|-
CASQTSGGLLIGELFF
TGTGCCAGCCAGACTAGCGGGGGGCTCCTGATCGGGGAGCTGTTTTTT
>-|TRBV9|TRBJ1-1|-
CASSVSNTEAFF
TGTGCCAGCAGCGTTAGCAACACTGAAGCTTTCTTT
>-|TRBV5-1|TRBJ1-4|-
CASSLDLRGSEKLFF
TGCGCCAGCAGCTTGGACCTCAGGGGCTCCGAAAAACTGTTTTTT
>TRBD1|TRBV9|TRBJ2-7|-
CASSVGQGSGQYF
TGTGCCAGCAGCGTAGGACAGGGCTCGGGGCAGTACTTC
>-|TRBV6-5|TRBJ1-2|-
CASSADSDRRNGYTF
TGTGCCAGCAGCGCCGATTCCGACAGGAGGAATGGCTACACCTTC
>-|TRBV30|TRBJ1-6|-
CAWSRRGNSPLHF
TGTGCCTGGAGTAGGCGAGGGAATTCACCCCTCCACTTT
>-|TRBV7-2|TRBJ2-6|-
CASSFQDTVSGANVLTF
TGTGCCAGCAGCTTCCAGGACACGGTCTCTGGGGCCAACGTCCTGACTTTC
>TRBD1|TRBV30|TRBJ1-2|once
CACADRANYGYTF
TGTGCCTGTGCGGACAGGGCGAACTATGGCTACACCTTC
>-|TRBV6-5|TRBJ1-2|-
CASRPPGTNYGYTF
TGTGCCAGCAGACCACCGGGAACTAACTATGGCTACACCTTC
>TRBD1|TRBV7-3|TRBJ1-1|-
CASSLQAGQGAYTEAFF
TGTGCCAGCAGCCTTCAAGCGGGACAGGGGGCCTATACTGAAGCTTTCTTT
>TRBD1|TRBV18|TRBJ1-1|-
CASSPDRTGATEAFF
TGTGCCAGCTCACCCGACCGGACAGGGGCCACTGAAGCTTTCTTT
>-|TRBV2|TRBJ1-5|-
CASSDQRYSNQPQHF
TGTGCCAGCAGTGATCAACGGTATAGCAATCAGCCCCAGCATTTT
>-|TRBV5-4|TRBJ1-4|-
CASSLTGNEKLFF
TGTGCCAGCAGCTTGACAGGGAATGAAAAACTGTTTTTT